The 26 T cell receptor beta chains listed next were all sequenced from one sample in a study of cytomegalovirus exposure and HLA in healthy donors. PCR employed 60 Vbeta and 13 Jbeta primers. The data were produced by immunoSEQ multiplex PCR, yet TCRdb's version contains in-frame clones alone and is incomplete. Of approximately 130,000 clones listed, under 85% were seen once; the top ten hold more than 7.5%. Sequencing was carried out using PBMCs. The source of these receptors is a woman aged 45-65 years in good health and CMV-seropositive.

V and J are TRBV6-1 and TRBJ1-5, with 7 bases aligning to TRBD1. From germline, CDR1 is MNHNS and CDR2 SASEGT. Losses at the gene ends were 4 bases for V and 5 bases for J; bases not matched to a gene: 5. This CDR3 has 14 amino acids. DNA of the CDR3: TGTGCCAGCAGTGCGGCACAGGGGTATCAGCCCCAGCATTTT. This translates into CASSAAQGYQPQHF.

This clone was counted between two and nine times. The chain joins TRBV19 to TRBJ1-1; 11 bases fit TRBD1. CDR3 length: 19 residues. Trimming removed 7 bases from V and 4 bases from J; junction bases left unmatched: 20. From germline, CDR1 is LNHDA and CDR2 SQIVND (reference sequence). This CDR3 is CASKNPGQGGEVGGTEAFF. DNA for the CDR3: TGTGCCAGTAAGAATCCGGGACAGGGGGGCGAAGTTGGGGGCACTGAAGCTTTCTTT. The full variable domain, in which reference TRBV19 and TRBJ1-1 provide the parts outside the CDR3, is DGGITQSPKYLFRKEGQNVTLSCEQNLNHDAMYWYRQDPGQGLRLIYYSQIVNDFQKGDIAEGYSVSREKKESFPLTVTSAQKNPTAFYLCASKNPGQGGEVGGTEAFFGQGTRLTVV.

This chain uses TRBV7-2 with TRBJ2-3; TRBD2 matches 9 bases. The CDR3 spans 16 residues. V trimming: 3 bases; J trimming: 4 bases; junction bases outside the gene matches: 8. Germline V gene lookup returns CDR1 SGHTA and CDR2 FQGNSA. CDR3 amino acids: CASSFTAGGLPDTQYF. Written as DNA, the CDR3 is TGTGCCAGCAGCTTTACCGCGGGAGGGCTGCCAGATACGCAGTATTTT.

This clone occurred a few times. The V gene is TRBV4-3, the J gene TRBJ1-3, with D perhaps TRBD1 (6 bases). The V gene lost 3 bases and the J gene lost 4 bases, with 13 bases spanning the gap. The CDR3 runs to 15 residues. Per germline, CDR1 LGHNA and CDR2 YSLEER. The CDR3 bases are TGCGCCAGCAGCCAGGCCAGGGGTGCCGGAAACACCATATATTTT. Its translation: CASSQARGAGNTIYF.

V gene TRBV11-2 combines with J gene TRBJ2-1, with unresolved D. This CDR3 region has 13 residues. Trimming removed 0 bases from V and 8 bases from J, with 8 bases in between. CDR1 is SGHAT, CDR2 FQNNGV, per germline. The CDR3 is CASSLDSIYEQFF. In DNA, the CDR3 is TGTGCCAGCAGCTTAGATAGTATCTATGAGCAGTTCTTC. Using reference TRBV11-2 and TRBJ2-1 for the parts outside the CDR3, the full variable domain is EAGVAQSPRYKIIEKRQSVAFWCNPISGHATLYWYQQILGQGPKLLIQFQNNGVVDDSQLPKDRFSAERLKGVDSTLKIQPAKLEDSAVYLCASSLDSIYEQFFGPGTRLTVL.

Here the CDR3 reads CASSWTGDPETQYF. CDR3 nucleotides: TGTGCCAGCAGCTGGACAGGCGATCCGGAGACCCAGTACTTC. The chain couples TRBV5-5 to TRBJ2-5; 7 bases are shared with TRBD1. Germline V gene sequence: CDR1 SGHKS, CDR2 YYEKEE (reference sequence). The CDR3 spans 14 residues. V was clipped by 3 bases and J by 5 bases; unmatched bases: 7.

J is TRBJ2-7 and V is TRBV19; D ambiguous. The CDR3 length is 13 residues. Trimming pared 5 bases from V and 4 bases from J, leaving 12 bases between. The germline gives CDR1 LNHDA, CDR2 SQIVND (reference sequence). The CDR3 sequence: CASSPSLGYEQYF. CDR3 bases: TGTGCCAGTAGTCCGTCCCTAGGATACGAGCAGTACTTC.

The V and J genes are TRBV11-2 and TRBJ1-1, with D perhaps matching TRBD1 (6 bases). The germline V gene encodes CDR1 SGHAT and CDR2 FQNNGV. Trimming shortened V by 5 bases and J by 4 bases, and 14 bases separated the two germline ends. This CDR3 contains 14 residues. The CDR3 loop reads CASSQWGRITEAFF. The CDR3 DNA is TGTGCCAGCAGCCAATGGGGGCGGATCACTGAAGCTTTCTTT.

The chain is built from TRBV30 and TRBJ2-1, with 9 bases lining up with TRBD1. The CDR3 runs 15 residues. J lost 6 bases, V lost 0 bases, and 6 bases had no gene match. CDR1 is GTSNPN and CDR2 is SVGIG in the germline V gene (reference sequence). The CDR3 loop is CAWSVGQGKVNEQFF. For the CDR3, the DNA is TGTGCCTGGAGTGTAGGACAGGGGAAGGTCAATGAGCAGTTCTTC.

The chain has TRBV19 and TRBJ1-2; TRBD1 agrees at 7 bases. This CDR3 comprises 14 residues. Germline CDR1 LNHDA, CDR2 SQIVND (reference sequence). The trim removed 0 bases at V and 6 bases at J, leaving 4 bases unmatched. In DNA form, the CDR3 reads TGTGCCAGTAGTATAGACGACAGGGCCCATGGCTACACCTTC. It specifies CASSIDDRAHGYTF.

The gene calls are TRBV10-3 and TRBJ2-1, with 7 bases matching TRBD1. The length of the CDR3 is 17 residues. Losses at the gene ends were 2 bases for V and 3 bases for J; bases not matched to a gene: 10. Germline-derived CDR1 and CDR2 are ENHRY and SYGVKD. DNA of the CDR3: TGTGCCATCAGTGAGAACAGGGGTAAGGGAGACTACAATGAGCAGTTCTTC. It yields the protein CAISENRGKGDYNEQFF.

In its sample, this clone was seen many times. The chain recombines TRBV28 with TRBJ1-4; 9 bases match TRBD1. Losses at the gene ends were 5 bases for V and 8 bases for J; bases not matched to a gene: 9. Germline V gene lookup returns CDR1 MDHEN and CDR2 SYDVKM. The CDR3 is 15 amino acids. The CDR3 region has the DNA TGTGCCAGCAGTGAATCACAGGGGGCTCGGGAAAAACTGTTTTTT. Its protein product is CASSESQGAREKLFF.

The chain couples TRBV30 to TRBJ1-1; D possibly corresponds to TRBD1 (5 bases). Germline V gene data show CDR1 as GTSNPN and CDR2 as SVGIG (reference sequence). V was clipped by 1 base and J by 8 bases, with 8 bases between them. The CDR3 loop spans 11 amino acids. CDR3 DNA sequence: TGTGCCTGGAGTGAGACAGTCGAAGCTTTCTTT. Translation: CAWSETVEAFF. The full variable domain, rest sourced from reference TRBV30 and TRBJ1-1, is SQTIHQWPATLVQPVGSPLSLECTVEGTSNPNLYWYRQAAGRGLQLLFYSVGIGQISSEVPQNLSASRPQDRQFILSSKKLLLSDSGFYLCAWSETVEAFFGQGTRLTVV.

This clone was seen once. This sequence joins TRBV27 and TRBJ1-2; D perhaps matches TRBD1 (6 bases). The germline V gene has CDR1 MNHEY and CDR2 SMNVEV (reference sequence). With 5 bases removed from V and 8 bases from J, the gap between germline ends came to 18 bases. CDR3 length equals 14 residues. The CDR3 is CASSPHGQTKGYTF. The CDR3 DNA sequence: TGTGCCAGCAGTCCCCACGGACAGACGAAGGGCTACACCTTC.

The V gene is TRBV5-5, the J gene TRBJ2-7; TRBD2 agrees at 7 bases. The V and J ends lost 0 bases and 5 bases, in that order; junction bases with no gene match: 8. CDR3 length: 15 amino acids. Germline V CDR1 and CDR2: SGHKS, YYEKEE (reference sequence). CDR3 protein: CASSLDPAGDDEQYF. The CDR3 nucleotides are TGTGCCAGCAGCTTGGACCCGGCGGGGGATGACGAGCAGTACTTC.

This chain connects TRBV19 to TRBJ1-1; no definite D call. The CDR3 sequence is 13 residues long. The germline V and J ends were trimmed by 7 bases and 11 bases, with 20 bases remaining between them. Per the germline V gene, CDR1 is LNHDA and CDR2 is SQIVND (reference sequence). CDR3 region: CASTPDASTGAFF. Written as DNA, the CDR3 is TGTGCCAGTACCCCAGATGCGTCAACGGGGGCTTTCTTT.

The chain carries TRBV7-8 and TRBJ2-3, with D maybe TRBD2 (5 bases). CDR3 length equals 13 residues. Germline CDR1 reads SGHVS; CDR2 reads FQNEAQ. The germline V and J ends were trimmed by 5 bases and 3 bases, with 9 bases remaining between them. DNA for the CDR3: TGTGCCAGCAGCGACCGACTAACAGATACGCAGTATTTT. Protein sequence: CASSDRLTDTQYF. The full variable domain, its missing parts supplied by reference TRBV7-8 and TRBJ2-3, is GAGVSQSPRYKVAKRGQDVALRCDPISGHVSLFWYQQALGQGPEFLTYFQNEAQLDKSGLPSDRFFAERPEGSVSTLKIQRTQQEDSAVYLCASSDRLTDTQYFGPGTRLTVL.

This chain uses TRBV25-1 with TRBJ1-2; 10 bases agree with TRBD1. The CDR3 sequence is 18 residues long. Trimming took 3 bases from V and 2 from J; bases not matched to a gene: 12. Germline CDR1 MGHDK, CDR2 SYGVNS. The CDR3 DNA sequence: TGTGCCAGCAGTGACGTGACAGGGGGCGGCGCTTCAAACTATGGCTACACCTTC. Encoded protein: CASSDVTGGGASNYGYTF.

This clone was observed a few times. The chain combines TRBV6-1 with TRBJ2-5; 10 nucleotides line up with TRBD2. This CDR3 has 15 residues. From germline, CDR1 is MNHNS and CDR2 SASEGT. V lost 7 bases, J lost 5 bases, and 10 bases stayed unmatched. CDR3 protein: CASNPVASGSETQYF. In nucleotides, the CDR3 is TGTGCCAGCAACCCAGTGGCTAGCGGGAGTGAGACCCAGTACTTC.

This clone appeared a few times. V gene TRBV19 combines with J gene TRBJ2-1; TRBD1 aligns across 11 bases. The CDR3 sequence is 16 residues long. The V and J ends lost 1 base and 6 bases, in that order; junction bases with no gene match: 5. Looked up from germline, CDR1 is LNHDA and CDR2 is SQIVND (reference sequence). As DNA, the CDR3 is TGTGCCAGTAGTATAGTAGGGACAGGGGGTTTCAATGAGCAGTTCTTC. Protein: CASSIVGTGGFNEQFF.

This chain connects TRBV29-1 to TRBJ2-3, with 9 nucleotides matching TRBD1. The CDR3 has 16 residues. CDR1 SQVTM and CDR2 ANQGSEA come from the germline V gene. The ends lost 0 bases at V and 2 bases at J; junction bases unmatched: 6. Written as DNA, the CDR3 is TGCAGCGTTGAAGATCAGGGACAGGGTTTCACAGATACGCAGTATTTT. This encodes CSVEDQGQGFTDTQYF.

The chain has TRBV11-3 and TRBJ2-3; no firm D call. This CDR3 spans 14 amino acids. Germline CDR1 is SGHNT and CDR2 is YENEEA. V lost 1 base and J lost 2, with 7 bases in between. For the CDR3, the DNA is TGTGCCAGCAGCTTAGTACAGTACACAGATACGCAGTATTTT. It encodes CASSLVQYTDTQYF.

The rearrangement joins TRBV4-2 to TRBJ2-3, with 9 positions matching TRBD2. The CDR3 sequence is 17 residues long. Per germline, CDR1 LGHNA and CDR2 YNFKEQ. J was trimmed by 0 bases and V by 0 bases; bases with no gene match: 4. The CDR3 sequence is CASSQDLAGLSTDTQYF. DNA of the CDR3: TGTGCCAGCAGCCAAGATCTAGCGGGGCTTAGCACAGATACGCAGTATTTT.

CDR3 nucleotide sequence: TGTGCCAGCTCACCACAGGGAGCGACGGAGACCCAGTACTTC. Translating it yields CASSPQGATETQYF. The chain combines TRBV18 with TRBJ2-5; D is possibly TRBD2 (5 bases). The germline V and J ends were trimmed by 1 base and 5 bases, with 11 bases remaining between them. Looked up from germline, CDR1 is KGHSH and CDR2 is LQKENI. This CDR3 region has 14 residues.

The V gene is TRBV7-3, the J gene TRBJ2-3, with D perhaps matching TRBD1 (5 bases). The CDR3 sequence is 15 residues long. The V end was cut by 3 bases, the J end by 3 bases, with 13 bases between. Germline V lookup: CDR1 SGHTA, CDR2 FQGTGA. This CDR3 is CASSLGNTGTDTQYF. The CDR3 nucleotides read TGTGCCAGCAGCTTGGGGAACACAGGAACAGATACGCAGTATTTT.

The rearrangement joins TRBV30 to TRBJ2-5; TRBD2 aligns across 13 bases. The CDR3 loop spans 18 amino acids. Losses at the gene ends were 2 bases for V and 5 bases for J; bases not matched to a gene: 14. Germline CDR1 and CDR2: GTSNPN and SVGIG (reference sequence). CDR3 in DNA: TGTGCCTGGAGTACAGGGACTAGCGGGAACCGCCAGAAGGAGACCCAGTACTTC. Translated, it gives CAWSTGTSGNRQKETQYF. Full variable domain (remainder filled in from reference TRBV30 and TRBJ2-5): SQTIHQWPATLVQPVGSPLSLECTVEGTSNPNLYWYRQAAGRGLQLLFYSVGIGQISSEVPQNLSASRPQDRQFILSSKKLLLSDSGFYLCAWSTGTSGNRQKETQYFGPGTRLLVL.